The 15 T cell receptor beta chains presented below share a single source sample, sequenced in a study of T cell responses to AZD1222 COVID-19 vaccine. The assay was immunoSEQ multiplex PCR, and TCRdb's table has in-frame clones only and misses some. This table holds 150,000 to 200,000 clones, approximately 91% found once. The material was peripheral blood, obtained on day 0 of AZD1222 vaccination. The origin of the receptors is an adult in good health.

The V call is TRBV2, the J call TRBJ1-3; no firm D call. V was clipped by 6 bases and J by 0 bases, with 12 bases between them. Per germline, CDR1 SNHLY and CDR2 FYNNEI. CDR3 length equals 15 residues. As DNA, the CDR3 is TGTGCCAGCAGCTTCAAGGTCACCTCTGGAAACACCATATATTTT. This sequence encodes CASSFKVTSGNTIYF.

The rearrangement links TRBV7-9 to TRBJ2-2, with 12 bases matching TRBD1. J was trimmed by 5 bases and V by 6 bases; bases with no gene match: 7. The V gene's germline CDR1 is SEHNR and CDR2 FQNEAQ (reference sequence). The CDR3 length is 16 residues. The chain's CDR3 is CASSAGTGGRTGELFF. The CDR3 bases are TGTGCCAGCAGTGCCGGGACAGGGGGCCGAACCGGGGAGCTGTTTTTT.

This clone was counted only a few times. This chain links TRBV2 with TRBJ1-1; 7 bases line up with TRBD1. The CDR3 is 16 residues long. Germline V gene sequence: CDR1 SNHLY, CDR2 FYNNEI. After removal of 6 bases from V and 0 bases from J, the junction contained 10 bases not matched to a gene. In DNA, the CDR3 is TGTGCCAGCAGATCCTCGACAGGGAGCATGAACACTGAAGCTTTCTTT. This translates into CASRSSTGSMNTEAFF. Drawing the rest from reference TRBV2 and TRBJ1-1, the complete variable domain is EPEVTQTPSHQVTQMGQEVILRCVPISNHLYFYWYRQILGQKVEFLVSFYNNEISEKSEIFDDQFSVERPDGSNFTLKIRSTKLEDSAMYFCASRSSTGSMNTEAFFGQGTRLTVV.

The chain couples TRBV7-2 to TRBJ1-1, with D maybe TRBD1 (6 bases). Germline values: CDR1 SGHTA, CDR2 FQGNSA. This CDR3 region has 16 residues. With 3 bases removed from V and 0 bases from J, the gap between germline ends came to 14 bases. The CDR3 region is CASSLTGHRMNTEAFF. The CDR3 bases are TGTGCCAGCAGCTTGACGGGACACCGAATGAACACTGAAGCTTTCTTT.

The chain recombines TRBV5-1 with TRBJ2-7; TRBD1 is a possible D gene (6 bases). V lost 0 bases and J 2 bases, leaving 9 bases between the germline ends. Germline CDR1 reads SGHRS; CDR2 reads YFSETQ. The CDR3 is made up of 14 amino acids. The CDR3 DNA reads as TGCGCCAGCAGCTTGGCAGGGGCCCCCTACGAGCAGTACTTC. It codes for CASSLAGAPYEQYF.

In this sample, this clone turned up once. The J gene is TRBJ2-7, the V gene TRBV6-2 or TRBV6-3, with D unclear. The V end lost 2 bases, the J end lost 4 bases, and 6 bases lay between the germline ends. CDR1 and CDR2 (germline): MNHEY, SVGEGT. The length of the CDR3 is 12 residues. CDR3 amino acids: CASSYGVYEQYF. CDR3 in DNA: TGTGCCAGCAGTTACGGTGTTTACGAGCAGTACTTC.

The rearrangement links TRBV27 to TRBJ2-7; 8 nucleotides agree with TRBD1. The V gene's germline CDR1 is MNHEY and CDR2 SMNVEV (reference sequence). The CDR3 extends over 14 amino acids. V lost 5 bases to trimming and J lost 4 bases; unmatched junction nucleotides: 7. CDR3 DNA: TGTGCCAGCAGTCTTGGACAGGGCCCATACGAGCAGTACTTC. Amino acids: CASSLGQGPYEQYF.

This sequence joins TRBV19 and TRBJ1-5; D uncertain. This CDR3 spans 16 amino acids. V was pared by 2 bases and J by 0 bases, with 11 bases between. CDR1 and CDR2 from the germline V gene are LNHDA and SQIVND (reference sequence). The CDR3 DNA sequence: TGTGCCAGTAGTATATTACAGTCAAATAGCAATCAGCCCCAGCATTTT. The encoded protein is CASSILQSNSNQPQHF.

Details on this clone: One junction end disagrees with the germline gene, perhaps due to a read error. The V call is TRBV30, the J call TRBJ1-2; D perhaps matches TRBD1 (5 bases). The CDR3 extends over 14 amino acids. The germline CDR1 and CDR2 sequences are GTSNPN and SVGIG (reference sequence). CDR3 nucleotide sequence: TGTGCCTGGGGTGTGGGGCCCGTTGGAGGGAGCTACACCTTC. Protein: CAWGVGPVGGSYTF.

This chain links TRBV5-1 with TRBJ2-5, with 9 bases identical to TRBD2. V was pared by 3 bases and J by 0 bases, with 9 bases of the junction left unmatched. Germline V gene data show CDR1 as SGHRS and CDR2 as YFSETQ. There are 17 residues in the CDR3. CDR3 sequence (DNA): TGCGCCAGCAGCTACAGGCGCATAGCGGGGGACCAAGAGACCCAGTACTTC. Translating gives CASSYRRIAGDQETQYF. The whole variable domain, filled in from reference TRBV5-1 and TRBJ2-5, reads KAGVTQTPRYLIKTRGQQVTLSCSPISGHRSVSWYQQTPGQGLQFLFEYFSETQRNKGNFPGRFSGRQFSNSRSEMNVSTLELGDSALYLCASSYRRIAGDQETQYFGPGTRLLVL.

The chain is built from TRBV3-1 (or the pseudogene TRBV3-2) and TRBJ1-5, with 10 bases identical to TRBD1. The CDR3 is 17 residues long. The junction had 5 bases not matched to a gene; V was cut back by 1 base and J by 2 bases. Germline lookup yields CDR1 LGHDT and CDR2 YNNKEL (reference sequence). CDR3 nucleotides: TGTGCCAGCAGCCAAGGGGACAGGGGACCTGGCAATCAGCCCCAGCATTTT. Protein: CASSQGDRGPGNQPQHF.

This clone was observed once. CDR3 amino acids: CASSVQGKAFF. The CDR3 coding sequence is TGTGCCAGCAGCGTTCAGGGTAAAGCTTTCTTT. This chain links TRBV25-1 with TRBJ1-1; TRBD1 is a possible D gene (5 bases). The CDR3 contains 11 residues. The V end lost 6 bases, the J end lost 9 bases, and 11 bases lay between the germline ends. Germline V gene data show CDR1 as MGHDK and CDR2 as SYGVNS.

The chain's CDR3 is CASSPRVSNEKLFF. Written as DNA, the CDR3 is TGTGCCAGCAGCCCCCGGGTCTCTAATGAAAAACTGTTTTTT. This chain links TRBV9 with TRBJ1-4; no definite D call. The germline gives CDR1 SGDLS, CDR2 YYNGEE. The CDR3 is 14 residues long. The V end lost 4 bases, the J end lost 3 bases, and 10 bases lay between the germline ends. The full variable domain, its missing parts supplied by reference TRBV9 and TRBJ1-4, is DSGVTQTPKHLITATGQRVTLRCSPRSGDLSVYWYQQSLDQGLQFLIQYYNGEERAKGNILERFSAQQFPDLHSELNLSSLELGDSALYFCASSPRVSNEKLFFGSGTQLSVL.

The chain joins TRBV2 to TRBJ2-2; 11 bases match TRBD1. Germline V lookup: CDR1 SNHLY, CDR2 FYNNEI. Losses at the gene ends were 5 bases for V and 4 bases for J; bases not matched to a gene: 6. The CDR3 runs to 16 residues. CDR3 in amino acids: CASSRGTGGSTGELFF. CDR3 DNA: TGTGCCAGCAGTCGCGGGACAGGGGGAAGCACCGGGGAGCTGTTTTTT.

The J gene is TRBJ1-1, the V gene TRBV6-5, with D perhaps matching TRBD1 (6 bases). CDR1 is MNHEY and CDR2 is SVGAGI in the germline V gene. This CDR3 is 14 amino acids long. Trimming took off 5 bases at V and 8 bases at J, with 18 bases between the two ends. The CDR3: CASSPRVDSSEAFF. The CDR3, as DNA: TGTGCCAGCAGTCCTAGGGTGGACAGCTCGGAAGCTTTCTTT.